The sequence of this T cell receptor beta chain was determined in a study of PD-L1 blockade in urothelial cancer. Study information: Patients took up atezolizumab in 2014 at 1,200 mg intravenously every 3 weeks.

Spike-ins of synthetic TCR analog templates went into each PCR. Sequenced by immunoSEQ multiplex PCR; TCRdb stores in-frame clones only, minus some. The table includes 50,000 to 60,000 clones, under 90% detected once. This clonotype was obtained from a man aged 35 to 55 with urothelial cancer. The sequencing used PBMCs, collected around atezolizumab (anti-PD-L1) treatment.

The CDR3 DNA follows: TGTGCCAGCAGCCGACAGGGATCGGAGCAGCCCCAGCATTTT. Encoded protein: CASSRQGSEQPQHF. J is TRBJ1-5 and V is TRBV6-5; 7 bases match TRBD1. V gave up 6 bases and J gave up 7 bases; unmatched junction bases: 9. Per germline, CDR1 MNHEY and CDR2 SVGAGI. This CDR3 has 14 amino acids.